The 30 T cell receptor beta chains reported below all come from one sample, sequenced in a study of shared clonotypes between healthy human individuals. Selected positively for CCR7 and CD45RO-negative, naive CD8 cells excluded terminally differentiated effector memory CD45RA+ cells. TCRdb keeps only in-frame clones here, not all; method: immunoSEQ multiplex PCR. The data contain roughly 2.1 million clones, just over 90% of them singletons. The sequenced sample consisted of naive CD8+ T cells from PBMCs. All receptors derive from a man aged 18 to 35 in good health. Some clones in this sample may be carry-over from other donors' samples.

This clone was recorded only once. The chain links TRBV7-2 to TRBJ1-5; TRBD1 might be the D (5 bases). The germline gives CDR1 SGHTA, CDR2 FQGNSA. The CDR3 runs 13 residues. Trimming left V 2 bases short and J 4 bases short, with 6 bases between. Here the CDR3 DNA reads TGTGCCAGCAGCTTATGGGGGAATCAGCCCCAGCATTTT. Translated: CASSLWGNQPQHF.

This clone has only one observation. Different DNA sequences within this sample yield the same CDR3. This chain uses TRBV11-2 with TRBJ2-2; D unclear. V was shortened by 4 bases and J by 4 bases, with 4 bases between the two germline ends. Germline V gene lookup returns CDR1 SGHAT and CDR2 FQNNGV. This CDR3 comprises 12 residues. The CDR3 region has the DNA TGTGCCAGCAGCTCCCTCACCGGGGAGCTGTTTTTT. Amino acid sequence: CASSSLTGELFF.

The chain combines TRBV11-1 with TRBJ2-3; D is perhaps TRBD1 (6 bases). Germline V gene lookup returns CDR1 SGHAT and CDR2 FQDESV (reference sequence). The CDR3 runs to 19 residues. The V end lost 3 bases, the J end lost 0 bases, and 22 bases lay between the germline ends. The CDR3 loop is CASSFFNWGPLGSTDTQYF. The CDR3 coding sequence is TGTGCCAGCAGCTTTTTCAATTGGGGGCCACTCGGTAGCACAGATACGCAGTATTTT. Together with reference TRBV11-1 and TRBJ2-3, the CDR3 gives the full variable domain: EAEVAQSPRYKITEKSQAVAFWCDPISGHATLYWYRQILGQGPELLVQFQDESVVDDSQLPKDRFSAERLKGVDSTLKIQPAELGDSAMYLCASSFFNWGPLGSTDTQYFGPGTRLTVL.

The chain couples TRBV9 to TRBJ2-1; D call uncertain. Germline V gene lookup returns CDR1 SGDLS and CDR2 YYNGEE. V was cut by 0 bases and J by 6 bases, with 10 bases left in between. This CDR3 contains 14 residues. The CDR3 spells CASSVEARVNEQFF. The CDR3 nucleotides are TGTGCCAGCAGCGTAGAGGCCCGGGTCAATGAGCAGTTCTTC.

For this clone: The same CDR3 is also encoded by other DNA sequences in this sample. DNA of the CDR3: TGTGCCAGCAGTCTTGGGACAGGGCGCGAGCAGTACTTC. Its protein product is CASSLGTGREQYF. The genes are TRBV27 and TRBJ2-7; 9 bases align to TRBD1. V gave up 5 bases and J gave up 6 bases; unmatched junction bases: 5. Germline V gene sequence: CDR1 MNHEY, CDR2 SMNVEV (reference sequence). This CDR3 contains 13 residues.

The V call is TRBV27, the J call TRBJ2-5, with D unresolved. The CDR3 is made up of 16 amino acids. V lost 0 bases to trimming and J lost 0 bases, with 11 bases between them. Germline values: CDR1 MNHEY, CDR2 SMNVEV (reference sequence). CDR3 residues: CASSLSEPTYQETQYF. The DNA of the CDR3 is TGTGCCAGCAGTTTATCCGAACCTACCTACCAAGAGACCCAGTACTTC.

The chain links TRBV6-5 to TRBJ2-2; 10 bases match TRBD2. The CDR3 runs to 13 residues. The junction had 8 bases not matched to a gene; V was cut back by 10 bases and J by 9 bases. Germline values: CDR1 MNHEY, CDR2 SVGAGI. As DNA, the CDR3 is TGTGCCACAAAGCGGGAGGGCCCTTGGGAGCTGTTTTTT. It encodes CATKREGPWELFF.

As concerns this clone: Additional DNA sequences in this sample encode the identical CDR3. The gene calls are TRBV7-9 and TRBJ1-5; no definite D call. V lost 1 base and J 5 bases, leaving 6 bases between the germline ends. This CDR3 is built from 13 residues. From germline, CDR1 is SEHNR and CDR2 FQNEAQ (reference sequence). CDR3 in DNA: TGTGCCAGCAGCTTAGGACGGGATCAGCCCCAGCATTTT. Its translation: CASSLGRDQPQHF.

The V and J genes are TRBV7-2 and TRBJ2-7, with no clear D. Trimming cost V 2 bases and J 5 bases, with 7 bases left between them. The germline V gene has CDR1 SGHTA and CDR2 FQGNSA. There are 12 residues in the CDR3. The CDR3 loop is CASSLYRNEQYF. The CDR3, as DNA: TGTGCCAGCAGCTTATACAGAAACGAGCAGTACTTC.

CDR3 DNA sequence: TGCGCCAGCAGTGAGGGGTTCGGAGAGACCCAGTACTTC. Translating gives CASSEGFGETQYF. This chain uses TRBV10-1 with TRBJ2-5; D is ambiguous. The CDR3 spans 13 residues. Germline CDR1 reads WNHNN; CDR2 reads SYGVQD (reference sequence). V lost 2 bases to trimming and J lost 4 bases, with 8 bases between them.

As to this clone: This sample also contains other DNA sequences that code for the same CDR3. This chain connects TRBV27 to TRBJ2-7; D call uncertain. This CDR3 comprises 13 residues. Trimming stripped 3 bases from V and 1 base from J, with 7 bases between. Germline-derived CDR1 and CDR2 are MNHEY and SMNVEV (reference sequence). This CDR3 reads CASSLSRSYEQYF. CDR3 nucleotide sequence: TGTGCCAGCAGTTTGTCACGGTCCTACGAGCAGTACTTC.

CDR3 coding DNA: TGCGCCAGCAGCTTGTGGCTAGCGACGAACACCGGGGAGCTGTTTTTT. This codes for CASSLWLATNTGELFF. The chain uses TRBV5-1 and TRBJ2-2; a possible D gene is TRBD2 (6 bases). V was cut by 1 base and J by 0 bases, with 10 bases left in between. The germline V gene has CDR1 SGHRS and CDR2 YFSETQ. CDR3 size: 16 residues.

The chain carries TRBV27 and TRBJ1-5, with TRBD1 as a possible D gene (5 bases). Germline loops: CDR1 MNHEY, CDR2 SMNVEV (reference sequence). V was shortened by 5 bases and J by 0 bases, with 14 bases between the two germline ends. The CDR3 covers 16 residues. The CDR3 sequence: CASSTTWTYSNQPQHF. CDR3 nucleotides: TGTGCCAGCAGTACCACTTGGACATATAGCAATCAGCCCCAGCATTTT.

J is TRBJ2-1 and V is TRBV15; TRBD2 agrees at 11 bases. V dropped 1 base and J dropped 3; count of bases not matched to a gene: 2. The CDR3 has 16 residues. Germline values: CDR1 LNHNV, CDR2 YYDKDF (reference sequence). This chain's CDR3 is CATSRGGLAVYNEQFF. Written as DNA, the CDR3 is TGTGCCACCAGCAGAGGGGGACTAGCGGTCTACAATGAGCAGTTCTTC.

This chain uses TRBV7-9 with TRBJ2-3; 10 bases match TRBD1. Looked up from germline, CDR1 is SEHNR and CDR2 is FQNEAQ (reference sequence). CDR3 size: 14 residues. V shed 6 bases and J 5 bases; nucleotides not matched to a gene: 5. The CDR3 DNA reads as TGTGCCAGCAGACAGGGACAGGGGATAGATACGCAGTATTTT. This encodes CASRQGQGIDTQYF.

V is TRBV28 and J is TRBJ2-5; maybe TRBD2 (7 bases). Germline lookup yields CDR1 MDHEN and CDR2 SYDVKM. There are 16 residues in the CDR3. With 2 bases removed from V and 7 bases from J, the gap between germline ends came to 20 bases. The CDR3 DNA reads TGTGCCAGCAGTTTACGGGACACCACTGGGGGGGTGACCCAGTACTTC. Amino acid sequence: CASSLRDTTGGVTQYF. The full variable domain, completed using reference TRBV28 and TRBJ2-5, is DVKVTQSSRYLVKRTGEKVFLECVQDMDHENMFWYRQDPGLGLRLIYFSYDVKMKEKGDIPEGYSVSREKKERFSLILESASTNQTSMYLCASSLRDTTGGVTQYFGPGTRLLVL.

The J gene is TRBJ2-7, the V gene TRBV7-9; D call uncertain. V was cut by 1 base and J by 0 bases, with 10 bases left in between. The CDR3 has 15 residues. Germline V gene sequence: CDR1 SEHNR, CDR2 FQNEAQ (reference sequence). CDR3 DNA: TGTGCCAGCAGCTTAGATGCAGAGAGCTCCTACGAGCAGTACTTC. Protein product: CASSLDAESSYEQYF.

The rearrangement links TRBV2 to TRBJ2-7; D assignment may be TRBD1 or TRBD2 (5 bases each). Deletions cut 7 bases from V and 6 bases from J, with 16 bases between. Germline V gene sequence: CDR1 SNHLY, CDR2 FYNNEI. The CDR3 runs 13 residues. The CDR3, as DNA: TGTGCCAGCACCCCATATGGGGGTGGCGAGCAGTACTTC. This sequence encodes CASTPYGGGEQYF.

This chain links TRBV11-2 with TRBJ2-1; D gene ambiguous. V lost 4 bases, J lost 8 bases, and 9 bases lay in between. The CDR3 covers 12 residues. Germline CDR1 and CDR2: SGHAT and FQNNGV. CDR3 sequence (DNA): TGTGCCAGCAGCTCTAGTAGGGATGAGCAGTTCTTC. Translating gives CASSSSRDEQFF.

The rearrangement joins TRBV4-1 to TRBJ2-7, with 14 nucleotides matching TRBD2. This CDR3 region has 18 residues. V trimming: 3 bases; J trimming: 4 bases; junction bases outside the gene matches: 11. Germline assignment: CDR1 MGHRA and CDR2 YSYEKL. The CDR3 loop reads CASSHLAIGTSGSYEQYF. As DNA, the CDR3 is TGCGCCAGCAGCCACCTTGCCATAGGGACTAGCGGGAGTTACGAGCAGTACTTC.

The table lists this clone with a count of one. The sample holds other DNA sequences that translate to the same CDR3. This chain connects TRBV7-2 to TRBJ2-3, with D uncertain. The CDR3 covers 15 residues. V lost 3 bases to trimming and J lost 0 bases, with 10 bases between them. The germline V gene has CDR1 SGHTA and CDR2 FQGNSA. The CDR3 sequence: CASSLGGFSTDTQYF. The CDR3 DNA is TGTGCCAGCAGCTTGGGCGGCTTTAGCACAGATACGCAGTATTTT.

The chain uses TRBV19 and TRBJ2-3; D possibly uses TRBD1 or TRBD2 (6 bases each). V was pared by 4 bases and J by 5 bases, with 13 bases between. The V gene's germline CDR1 is LNHDA and CDR2 SQIVND (reference sequence). The CDR3 is made up of 14 amino acids. In nucleotides, the CDR3 is TGTGCCAGTAGTAAACCAGGGGAGGTAGATACGCAGTATTTT. Residues: CASSKPGEVDTQYF.

The chain couples TRBV5-1 to TRBJ2-1, with a tentative D call TRBD2 (6 bases). CDR1 is SGHRS, CDR2 YFSETQ, per germline. The CDR3 sequence is 15 residues long. The V gene lost 7 bases and the J gene lost 7 bases, with 21 bases spanning the gap. CDR3 in DNA: TGCGCCAGCGGCCCAGGTCGGGGGTTTAAAAATGAGCAGTTCTTC. It encodes CASGPGRGFKNEQFF.

This chain uses TRBV9 with TRBJ1-2, with D hard to call. In germline, CDR1 is SGDLS, CDR2 YYNGEE. The CDR3 consists of 16 residues. V was clipped by 0 bases and J by 4 bases, with 16 bases between them. The CDR3 is CASSVGSGGGGYGYTF. DNA for the CDR3: TGTGCCAGCAGCGTAGGGTCTGGTGGTGGAGGCTATGGCTACACCTTC.

V and J are TRBV10-1 and TRBJ2-7, with D uncertain. The CDR3 runs 17 residues. V lost 2 bases, J lost 3 bases, and 20 bases lay in between. Germline V gives CDR1 WNHNN, CDR2 SYGVQD (reference sequence). CDR3 region: CASSEGPSVPFGYEQYF. The CDR3, as DNA: TGCGCCAGCAGTGAGGGCCCATCCGTTCCTTTTGGCTACGAGCAGTACTTC.

As to this clone: At the DNA level, this CDR3 is encoded by other sequences in the same sample as well. This rearrangement joins TRBV7-8 to TRBJ1-5; 7 bases line up with TRBD1. The V and J ends lost 5 bases and 3 bases, in that order; junction bases with no gene match: 4. The germline V gene has CDR1 SGHVS and CDR2 FQNEAQ. This CDR3 spans 14 amino acids. The CDR3 DNA reads as TGTGCCAGCAGCCCGGACAGGAACAATCAGCCCCAGCATTTT. Protein sequence: CASSPDRNNQPQHF.

On this clone itself: The identical CDR3 is also encoded by other nucleotide sequences in the sample. The CDR3 sequence is CASSPGTGDTEAFF. The CDR3 DNA sequence: TGCGCCAGCAGCCCCGGGACGGGGGACACTGAAGCTTTCTTT. The genes are TRBV4-3 and TRBJ1-1; D is possibly TRBD1 (5 bases). V was clipped by 4 bases and J by 3 bases, with 12 bases between them. Per germline, CDR1 LGHNA and CDR2 YSLEER. This CDR3 comprises 14 residues.

The rearrangement joins TRBV29-1 to TRBJ2-7, with D tentatively TRBD1 or TRBD2 (5 bases each). The ends were cut back, 4 bases at V and 0 bases at J, with 13 bases in the middle. From germline, CDR1 is SQVTM and CDR2 ANQGSEA. The CDR3 spans 14 residues. CDR3 DNA: TGCAGCGTTGCCGGGGCCAAACGCTCCTACGAGCAGTACTTC. It translates to CSVAGAKRSYEQYF.

The chain uses TRBV13 and TRBJ2-5; 10 bases are a match to TRBD1. The germline V gene encodes CDR1 PRHDT and CDR2 FYEKMQ (reference sequence). CDR3 size: 16 residues. V lost 3 bases and J lost 5; bases outside the gene matches: 9. In nucleotides, the CDR3 is TGTGCCAGCAGCTTCGACCGGGACAGGGGATGGGAGACCCAGTACTTC. Protein sequence: CASSFDRDRGWETQYF.

This clone was detected only once. The chain combines TRBV13 with TRBJ1-1; D perhaps matches TRBD1 (5 bases). V was cut by 4 bases and J by 11 bases, with 17 bases left in between. This CDR3 has 13 amino acids. From germline, CDR1 is PRHDT and CDR2 FYEKMQ (reference sequence). The CDR3 nucleotides are TGTGCCAGCAGCTCGCGGGGGTTCCCTGGGGCTTTCTTT. The encoded protein is CASSSRGFPGAFF.